These 25 T cell receptor beta chains came from one sample sequenced in a study of blood T cells in healthy people across ages. Sample-barcoded 5' priming and a J-beta primer mix drove a second PCR of about 7 to 11 cycles. MiXCR, run by TCRdb on the 5' RACE reads, gives a single entry per CDR3 protein. The top ten hold around 4% of the sample, which has 1,500,000 or so distinct CDR3 sequences, approximately 43% seen once. The sample taken for sequencing was blood. These receptors all come from a woman aged 18-29 years in good health.

Remarks on this clonotype: The junction departs from germline at one end; a sequencing error may be responsible. This chain links TRBV4-1 with TRBJ2-5; the D gene could be TRBD1 or TRBD2 (5 bases each). The J call could be wrong; TRBJ2-1 is a better fit for the DNA end. Germline V gene sequence: CDR1 MGHRA, CDR2 YSYEKL. CDR3 length equals 13 residues. This chain's CDR3 is CTSSRRDQETQFF. The CDR3 DNA reads as TGCACCAGCAGCCGAAGGGACCAAGAGACCCAGTTCTTC.

A word on this clonotype: Germline is not matched at one junction end, which may reflect a read error. The J gene is TRBJ1-2, the V gene TRBV29-1; 7 bases are a match to TRBD1. Germline loops: CDR1 SQVTM, CDR2 ANQGSEA. The CDR3 has 14 residues. CDR3 nucleotides: TGCGGCGTTGTACGACAGGGACTTAACTATGGCTACACCTTC. Protein product: CGVVRQGLNYGYTF.

This clonotype was counted between two and nine times. The chain combines TRBV20-1 with TRBJ2-1; a possible D gene is TRBD2 (6 bases). Between the trimmed V and J ends, which lost 1 base and 5 bases, there was a span of 15 bases. The CDR3 covers 15 residues. CDR1 DFQATT and CDR2 SNEGSKA come from the germline V gene (reference sequence). The CDR3 is CSARVGGMPNNEQFF. The DNA for the CDR3 is TGCAGTGCTAGAGTCGGGGGAATGCCAAACAATGAGCAGTTCTTC.

The genes are TRBV29-1 and TRBJ1-2; D uncertain. Germline values: CDR1 SQVTM, CDR2 ANQGSEA. V lost 4 bases and J lost 0, with 12 bases in between. The CDR3 extends over 14 amino acids. The CDR3 is CSVVSARANYGYTF. In DNA form, the CDR3 reads TGCAGCGTTGTCAGTGCGAGGGCTAACTATGGCTACACCTTC.

This clonotype was detected a few times. The V gene is TRBV7-2, the J gene TRBJ1-2, with D uncertain. The CDR3 has 14 residues. Trimming shortened V by 1 base and J by 3 bases, and 9 bases separated the two germline ends. Germline CDR1 SGHTA, CDR2 FQGNSA. The CDR3 loop reads CASSLERSYYGYTF. The CDR3 region has the DNA TGTGCCAGCAGCTTAGAAAGGAGTTACTATGGCTACACCTTC.

The CDR3 loop is CASSELIAGGNEQFF. In DNA form, the CDR3 reads TGTGCCAGCAGTGAACTGATAGCGGGAGGGAATGAGCAGTTCTTC. This chain links TRBV6-1 with TRBJ2-1, with 11 bases identical to TRBD2. The CDR3 contains 15 residues. The V gene end was trimmed by 2 bases and the J gene end by 7 bases; junction bases not matched to a gene: 4. Germline values: CDR1 MNHNS, CDR2 SASEGT.

The chain carries TRBV28 and TRBJ2-1; tentative D call: TRBD2 (5 bases). Germline values: CDR1 MDHEN, CDR2 SYDVKM. Between the trimmed V and J ends, which lost 3 bases and 6 bases, there was a span of 27 bases. The CDR3 loop spans 19 amino acids. The CDR3 protein is CASSFPPRGMTVSPNEQFF. CDR3 bases: TGTGCCAGCAGTTTCCCTCCCCGGGGTATGACGGTTTCCCCCAATGAGCAGTTCTTC.

This clonotype has just a few counts. The chain joins TRBV12-3 or TRBV12-4 to TRBJ2-1; 12 bases fit TRBD2. The CDR3 length is 15 residues. V lost 7 bases to trimming and J lost 7 bases; unmatched junction nucleotides: 8. CDR3 residues: CASTKLAGGGNEQFF. CDR3 sequence (DNA): TGTGCCAGCACCAAACTAGCGGGAGGTGGGAATGAGCAGTTCTTC.

This clonotype showed up just a few times. This chain uses TRBV6-2 or TRBV6-3 with TRBJ2-3; TRBD1 is a possible D gene (6 bases). V was clipped by 5 bases and J by 3 bases, with 15 bases between them. Germline V gives CDR1 MNHEY, CDR2 SVGEGT. The length of the CDR3 is 15 residues. This CDR3 is CASSTRQDRTDTQYF. The CDR3 coding sequence is TGTGCCAGCAGTACCAGACAGGATCGTACAGATACGCAGTATTTT.

The rearrangement links TRBV20-1 to TRBJ2-2; D is possibly TRBD2 (6 bases). The CDR3 has 13 residues. CDR1 is DFQATT and CDR2 is SNEGSKA in the germline V gene (reference sequence). V was trimmed by 5 bases and J by 4 bases, leaving 11 bases between them. The CDR3 coding sequence is TGCAGTGCTTTTGGAGGGGCCACCGGGGAGCTGTTTTTT. Translation: CSAFGGATGELFF.

The genes are TRBV20-1 and TRBJ1-1, with D maybe TRBD1 (5 bases). The CDR3 has 15 amino acids. Looked up from germline, CDR1 is DFQATT and CDR2 is SNEGSKA (reference sequence). V was cut by 3 bases and J by 1 base, with 15 bases left in between. The CDR3 sequence is CSARFKGLPNTEAFF. For the CDR3, the DNA is TGCAGTGCTAGGTTCAAGGGGCTACCGAACACTGAAGCTTTCTTT.

This clonotype occurred a few times. The chain carries TRBV7-9 and TRBJ1-4, with unresolved D. Trimming shortened V by 5 bases and J by 4 bases, and 14 bases separated the two germline ends. This CDR3 comprises 15 residues. Germline V CDR1 and CDR2: SEHNR, FQNEAQ (reference sequence). CDR3 amino acids: CASSTQDGINEKLFF. DNA for the CDR3: TGTGCCAGCAGCACTCAGGACGGGATTAATGAAAAACTGTTTTTT.

This sequence joins TRBV6-1 and TRBJ1-2; TRBD1 agrees at 7 bases. The junction had 5 bases not matched to a gene; V was cut back by 3 bases and J by 7 bases. The CDR3 covers 13 residues. The germline V gene encodes CDR1 MNHNS and CDR2 SASEGT. The CDR3 bases are TGTGCCAGCAGTGACAGGGGGGCTGGTGGCTACACCTTC. Translation: CASSDRGAGGYTF.

This clonotype was recorded at least ten times. V usage is TRBV9 and J usage is TRBJ2-5, with D possibly being TRBD1 or TRBD2 (6 bases each). Germline CDR1 SGDLS, CDR2 YYNGEE. V gave up 1 base and J gave up 4 bases, with 14 bases separating them. CDR3 size: 15 residues. DNA for the CDR3: TGTGCCAGCAGCGTAAACCCGGGGGCCAGAGAGACCCAGTACTTC. It yields the protein CASSVNPGARETQYF.

In its sample, this clonotype was seen a few times. The chain links TRBV11-2 to TRBJ2-7; D remains ambiguous. Germline V gene data show CDR1 as SGHAT and CDR2 as FQNNGV. The V gene lost 1 base and the J gene lost 0 bases, with 10 bases spanning the gap. This CDR3 region has 15 residues. CDR3: CASSLGIPSSYEQYF. The CDR3 DNA reads as TGTGCCAGCAGCTTAGGAATTCCCAGCTCCTACGAGCAGTACTTC.

The V gene is TRBV24-1, the J gene TRBJ2-1, with D tentatively TRBD2 (5 bases). Trimming left V 3 bases short and J 6 bases short, with 11 bases between. CDR3 size: 14 residues. Germline values: CDR1 KGHDR, CDR2 SFDVKD. CDR3 sequence (DNA): TGTGCCACCAGTGATGGTCGGGGAACCAATGAGCAGTTCTTC. Its translation is CATSDGRGTNEQFF.

This clonotype has more than one count but fewer than ten. The chain couples TRBV4-3 to TRBJ2-7, with TRBD2 identical over 7 bases. CDR1 LGHNA and CDR2 YSLEER come from the germline V gene. The V and J ends lost 3 bases and 1 base, in that order; junction bases with no gene match: 12. The CDR3 loop spans 17 amino acids. The CDR3 spells CASSHAWGGLESYEQYF. The CDR3 nucleotides are TGCGCCAGCAGCCACGCCTGGGGGGGTTTAGAGTCCTACGAGCAGTACTTC.

The chain has TRBV15 and TRBJ2-3; TRBD2 agrees at 7 bases. Unmatched junction bases numbered 10, after V lost 8 bases and J lost 2 bases. Germline V gene sequence: CDR1 LNHNV, CDR2 YYDKDF (reference sequence). The CDR3 covers 15 residues. CDR3 residues: CATGIGGLNTDTQYF. CDR3 nucleotides: TGTGCCACCGGGATCGGGGGGTTAAACACAGATACGCAGTATTTT.

J is TRBJ2-1 and V is TRBV12-3 or TRBV12-4; 7 nucleotides match TRBD2. The CDR3 spans 14 residues. The J segment lost 8 bases and the V segment lost 5 bases, leaving 9 bases of the junction unmatched. The CDR3 nucleotides read TGTGCCAGCAGTGCCGGGGGGTCGATAGATGAGCAGTTCTTC. Translation gives CASSAGGSIDEQFF.

This chain connects TRBV15 to TRBJ1-1, with D perhaps TRBD1 (5 bases). The CDR3 totals 13 residues. Trimming stripped 6 bases from V and 2 bases from J, with 10 bases between. The germline gives CDR1 LNHNV, CDR2 YYDKDF (reference sequence). The CDR3 region has the DNA TGTGCCACCAGTATCCAGGGAAACACTGAAGCTTTCTTT. Encoded protein: CATSIQGNTEAFF.

This clonotype appeared once. This rearrangement joins TRBV20-1 to TRBJ2-1; 8 nucleotides match TRBD1. Germline V gene lookup returns CDR1 DFQATT and CDR2 SNEGSKA (reference sequence). This CDR3 comprises 18 residues. J lost 10 bases, V lost 3 bases, and 23 bases had no gene match. CDR3 nucleotides: TGCAGTGCTAGGACGGACAGGGCGCCGCCGGGGAGGTACTACGAGCAGTTCTTC. Protein sequence: CSARTDRAPPGRYYEQFF.

The rearrangement joins TRBV6-5 to TRBJ1-2; D might be TRBD1 (6 bases). Germline loops: CDR1 MNHEY, CDR2 SVGAGI. The CDR3 runs 12 residues. Trimming removed 6 bases from V and 9 bases from J, with 14 bases in between. CDR3 region: CASSQTDRRYTF. CDR3 coding DNA: TGTGCCAGCAGCCAGACAGACAGGCGCTACACCTTC.

V and J are TRBV18 and TRBJ2-5; maybe TRBD2 (5 bases). Germline values: CDR1 KGHSH, CDR2 LQKENI. The CDR3 contains 15 residues. Trimming stripped 1 base from V and 1 base from J, with 10 bases between. The CDR3 DNA reads as TGTGCCAGCTCACCACGGGGAGTAACCCAAGAGACCCAGTACTTC. The encoded protein is CASSPRGVTQETQYF.

The chain recombines TRBV28 with TRBJ2-4, with 7 bases that match TRBD2. The CDR3 loop spans 15 amino acids. Germline V gene lookup returns CDR1 MDHEN and CDR2 SYDVKM. J lost 13 bases, V lost 4 bases, and 16 bases had no gene match. The DNA for the CDR3 is TGTGCCAGCAGTTGGTTGGCTAGCGGAGACAATGAGCAGTACTTC. Residues: CASSWLASGDNEQYF. Full variable domain (remainder filled in from reference TRBV28 and TRBJ2-4): DVKVTQSSRYLVKRTGEKVFLECVQDMDHENMFWYRQDPGLGLRLIYFSYDVKMKEKGDIPEGYSVSREKKERFSLILESASTNQTSMYLCASSWLASGDNEQYFGAGTRLSVL.

This clonotype has just a few counts. The chain joins TRBV29-1 to TRBJ1-1; 7 bases are shared with TRBD1. The CDR3 contains 12 residues. From germline, CDR1 is SQVTM and CDR2 ANQGSEA. Losses at the gene ends were 7 bases for V and 6 bases for J; bases not matched to a gene: 8. The CDR3 sequence: CSAPTGSAEAFF. CDR3 nucleotide sequence: TGCAGCGCCCCGACAGGGTCGGCTGAAGCTTTCTTT.